This T cell receptor (beta chain) came from a study of blood T cells in healthy people across ages (dated by TCRdb to between 2014 and 2016). For the study in its entirety: In model experiments, roughly one uniquely barcoded TCR beta cDNA molecule per two T cells was captured by template switching. Age-related changes in TCR beta repertoire diversity were measured in the study by deep sequencing normalized with unique cDNA molecular identifiers. Donors were grouped into four age groups: young (average about 15 years), middle-aged (39), aged (approximately 58) and long-lived (around 80). Donors of different ages were randomly distributed across sequencing lanes to avoid experimental bias. For two donors (one aged 18 to 30 and one aged 80 or older), the study analyzed two additional independent replicas of 1 million unique cDNA reads from the same blood draw.

The method behind the library was 5' RACE. The sequencer listed for this sample is Illumina HiSeq 2500. A second PCR of roughly 7 to 12 cycles was performed with a sample-barcoded 5' primer and a J-beta primer mix. A template-switch 5' adaptor carrying 12 random nucleotides introduced a unique molecular identifier onto each TCR beta cDNA molecule. Each sample yielded at least 2.5 million CDR3-containing paired-end reads. First-strand cDNA was synthesized from all RNA with the Mint cDNA synthesis kit, primed by a TRBC-specific oligonucleotide. Following uracil-DNA glycosylase treatment, all cDNA underwent a first 18-cycle PCR with the universal primers M1SS and BC2_uni_R. The authors' pipeline ran thus. For normalization, 1 million high-quality reads were randomly selected from each sample, with every read carrying a distinct molecular identifier. Reads with shared molecular identifiers were discarded instead of being binned into consensus sequences. MiTCR, set to a Q25 quality threshold and the strictest error-elimination algorithm, was used for CDR3 identification, clonotype clustering and error correction. A nonparametric unseen species model with Euler transformation was used to estimate a lower bound on total TCR beta diversity. TCRdb ran its own pipeline on the public reads, namely fastp trimming at Q25 and MiXCR clone calling, and kept in-frame beta chains. Each record represents a unique CDR3 protein, reported with the most common genes and DNA among its rows. The V and J calls shown here were made by TCRdb, not taken from the authors' results. The sample table contains over a million distinct CDR3 sequences; only one count was recorded for about 45% of them. Clones ranked in the top ten supply under 5% of the sample.

The donors were around 39 Caucasian individuals from Russia, aged 6 to 90 years, who were systemically healthy. Each donor gave ten milliliters of peripheral blood, collected into EDTA-treated Vacutainer tubes. PBMCs were isolated by Ficoll-Paque density-gradient centrifugation, with at least 6 million obtained per sample. Total RNA was extracted from PBMCs with Trizol reagent, with at least 6 micrograms obtained per sample. For every donor, flow cytometry on a PBMC aliquot measured the percentage of naive CD45RAhigh/CD27high T cells. The research as a whole found: Observed TCR beta diversity per million T cells fell roughly linearly with age, and a significant reduction was already apparent by age about 43. Compared with the aged group, the long-lived group had more naive CD4+ T cells, fewer expanded clones and increased TCR diversity, suggesting age selection. Because the CMV infection status of the donors was unknown, age-related changes in expanded clonotypes may potentially have been confounded. Bulk unsorted PBMC profiling prevented conclusive comparison of naive and antigen-experienced compartments. Estimates of total diversity from one million sequenced T cells were regarded as lower bounds and underestimates. There was a strong correlation between observed TCR beta diversity and the percentage of naive T cells measured by flow cytometry.

Note on this clonotype: This receptor's antigen is unknown. No qualities accompany the bases; no much larger clone lies one base away.

CDR3 length: 15 amino acids, cysteine to phenylalanine. The read is trimmed to its CDR3 DNA, 45 bases read in frame from base 1. The germline V gene gives CDR1 as LGHNA and CDR2 as YSLEER. V drops 0 bases and J drops 1 base, leaving 6 bases in between. This chain is built from TRBV4-3 and TRBJ1-4, with an unclear D gene assignment. Material: blood. This TCR derives from a woman aged 18-29 years in good health. The CDR3 amino acid sequence is: CASSQDGGTNEKLFF. Here is the DNA: TGCGCCAGCAGCCAAGACGGCGGAACTAATGAAAAACTGTTTTTT.